This entry describes one T cell receptor (beta chain). Its antigen is as yet unknown. Clones were sequenced by immunoSEQ multiplex PCR, and TCRdb holds only the in-frame ones, with some missing. The table includes 95,000 to 120,000 clones, 70% to 90% detected once. This specimen belongs to a study of T cell responses to AZD1222 COVID-19 vaccine. Study summary: Some second doses came at about 4 weeks and others at about 12 weeks; these were pooled. Points from the study as a whole: Repertoire samples came only from after the peak T cell response. The sample set comprised mostly white British donors with more females, and clonal diversity was possibly underestimated. Regions left unmutated in variants are reportedly the target of nearly half of spike-specific TCRs.

The J segment lost 0 bases and the V segment lost 6 bases, leaving 5 bases of the junction unmatched. CDR1 is MNHEY, CDR2 SVGAGI, per germline. This CDR3 is 15 amino acids long. The gene calls are TRBV6-5 and TRBJ2-3; 8 nucleotides align to TRBD2. The TCR sequence derives from an adult in good health. The source was peripheral blood, collected on day 0 of AZD1222 vaccination. CDR3 sequence: CASSPSGGSTDTQYF. Here the CDR3 DNA reads TGTGCCAGCAGCCCGAGCGGGGGTAGCACAGATACGCAGTATTTT.